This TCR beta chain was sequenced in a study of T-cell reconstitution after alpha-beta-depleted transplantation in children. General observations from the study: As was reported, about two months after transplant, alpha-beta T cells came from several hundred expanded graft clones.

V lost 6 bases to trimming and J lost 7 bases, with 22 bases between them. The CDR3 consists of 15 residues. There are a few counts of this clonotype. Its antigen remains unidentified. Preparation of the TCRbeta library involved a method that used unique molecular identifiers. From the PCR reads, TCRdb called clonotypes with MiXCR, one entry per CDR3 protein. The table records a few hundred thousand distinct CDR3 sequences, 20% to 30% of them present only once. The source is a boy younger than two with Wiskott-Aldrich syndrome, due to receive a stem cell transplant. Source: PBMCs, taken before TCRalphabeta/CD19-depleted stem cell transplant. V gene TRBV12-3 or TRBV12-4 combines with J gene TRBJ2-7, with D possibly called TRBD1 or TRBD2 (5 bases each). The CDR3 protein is CASRKTGTPDWEQYF. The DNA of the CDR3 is TGTGCCAGCAGGAAAACCGGGACCCCCGATTGGGAGCAGTACTTC.